The following is a T cell receptor (beta chain) sequence with its context. The CDR3 spans 14 residues. V dropped 5 bases and J dropped 8; count of bases not matched to a gene: 9. This sample was included in a study of blood T cell repertoires in COVID-19. Study-wide background: Sites across the United States, Italy and Spain contributed samples from acute and convalescent COVID-19. Sources were T cells, B-cell-depleted T cells, or PBMCs; the material itself was cDNA or gDNA.

Authors' data handling: Using reference gene primer amplification, nucleated cell counts were estimated. Sequencing used immunoSEQ multiplex PCR; TCRdb keeps in-frame clones, though not all of them. V and J calls and clone size follow that table, whereas D and trimming were derived from the DNA. The profile covers almost 200,000 clones, with approximately 87% appearing a single time and about 0.81% taken by the ten largest. The chain links TRBV23-1 to TRBJ1-2; 9 bases map to TRBD1. TRBV23-1 is classed as an ORF, of uncertain function. The receptor was isolated from a woman between 70 and 85 years old with acute or convalescent COVID-19. Material for sequencing was peripheral blood. The CDR3 nucleotides are TGCGCCAGCAGTGGAGGGACAGGGATACTGGGCTACACCTTC. Residues: CASSGGTGILGYTF.